The 27 T cell receptor beta chains presented below share a single source sample, sequenced in a study of T cells in Graves' hyperthyroidism and ophthalmopathy. Amplification of TCR beta CDR3 regions used RNA as the template. With the HTBI primer set, the TCR CDR3 went through a first round of RT-PCR. Using its own MiXCR run on the multiplex PCR reads, TCRdb lists one record per CDR3 protein. The sample carries about 570,000 distinct CDR3 sequences, just over 45% recorded once. Sequencing was done on a sample of peripheral blood or thyroid tissue (not recorded which). Every receptor here comes from an adult woman with Graves' disease, either hyperthyroidism or ophthalmopathy (not recorded which).

The sample holds one count of this clonotype. The chain recombines TRBV10-2 with TRBJ2-6; D ambiguous. The CDR3 totals 15 residues. V shed 7 bases and J shed 1 base, with 11 bases lying between them. CDR1 is WSHSY, CDR2 SAAADI, per germline. As DNA, the CDR3 is TGCGCCAGCACTTCACAGAGATCTGGGGCCAACGTCCTGACTTTC. This encodes CASTSQRSGANVLTF.

This chain connects TRBV7-2 to TRBJ2-7; D gene ambiguous. In germline, CDR1 is SGHTA, CDR2 FQGNSA. The CDR3 is made up of 12 amino acids. V was shortened by 4 bases and J by 7 bases, with 11 bases between the two germline ends. The DNA of the CDR3 is TGTGCCAGCAGCTCCCCACCCTTGGAGCAGTACTTC. Amino acid sequence: CASSSPPLEQYF. Filled out from reference TRBV7-2 and TRBJ2-7, the complete variable domain reads GAGVSQSPSNKVTEKGKDVELRCDPISGHTALYWYRQSLGQGLEFLIYFQGNSAPDKSGLPSDRFSAERTGGSVSTLTIQRTQQEDSAVYLCASSSPPLEQYFGPGTRLTVT.

The V gene is TRBV6-5, the J gene TRBJ2-7; no reliable D call. Germline V lookup: CDR1 MNHEY, CDR2 SVGAGI. CDR3 length: 15 residues. Trimming pared 6 bases from V and 3 bases from J, leaving 18 bases between. CDR3 bases: TGTGCCAGCAGCCTCCGCTTTCCCCCTAACTACGAGCAGTACTTC. It codes for CASSLRFPPNYEQYF.

The table lists this clonotype with a count of one. The rearrangement links TRBV20-1 to TRBJ2-5, with 10 bases lining up with TRBD1. J was trimmed by 3 bases and V by 6 bases; bases with no gene match: 10. Germline CDR1 DFQATT, CDR2 SNEGSKA (reference sequence). This CDR3 has 15 residues. CDR3 coding DNA: TGCAGTGCCCGGGGACAGGGGACCCAGAAAGAGACCCAGTACTTC. Protein sequence: CSARGQGTQKETQYF.

The V and J genes are TRBV29-1 and TRBJ2-7; TRBD2 matches at 11 bases. This CDR3 is built from 11 residues. Trimming at V came to 6 bases and at J to 7 bases, leaving 2 bases not matched to a gene. Germline-derived CDR1 and CDR2 are SQVTM and ANQGSEA. The chain's CDR3 is CSVRTSGEQYF. Here the CDR3 DNA reads TGCAGCGTCCGGACTAGCGGGGAGCAGTACTTC.

There are many counts of this clonotype. The V and J genes are TRBV7-2 and TRBJ1-6; D unclear. The CDR3 length is 16 residues. V dropped 3 bases and J dropped 11 bases, with 20 bases sitting between them. Germline lookup yields CDR1 SGHTA and CDR2 FQGNSA. CDR3: CASSFLDLRAPAPLHF. DNA of the CDR3: TGTGCCAGCAGCTTCCTGGATTTGCGGGCCCCAGCACCCCTCCACTTT.

Ten or more counts support this clonotype. The rearrangement links TRBV20-1 to TRBJ2-7, with 11 bases matching TRBD2. This CDR3 has 12 residues. V shed 5 bases, J shed 6 bases, and the junction held 3 bases outside the gene matches. Germline V gene lookup returns CDR1 DFQATT and CDR2 SNEGSKA (reference sequence). CDR3 bases: TGCAGTGCTCTAGCGGGAGGCCGCGAGCAGTACTTC. Translation: CSALAGGREQYF.

The sample holds a few counts of this clonotype. This clone may be a read error of a much larger clone one base away. The rearrangement uses TRBV12-5 and TRBJ1-1; D uncertain. CDR1 and CDR2 (germline): LGHNT, FRNRAP. CDR3 length: 12 residues. Trimming took 5 bases from V and 4 from J, leaving 8 bases between them. The CDR3 protein is CASGPPGTEAFF. The CDR3 nucleotides are TGTGCTAGTGGTCCGCCGGGCACTGAAGCTTTCTTT.

This chain uses TRBV5-1 with TRBJ2-7, with D perhaps matching TRBD1 (5 bases). The CDR3 contains 14 residues. The V and J ends lost 0 bases and 3 bases respectively, with 10 bases between them. CDR1 is SGHRS and CDR2 is YFSETQ in the germline V gene. The CDR3 sequence is CASSLGPGNYEQYF. The CDR3 coding sequence is TGCGCCAGCAGCTTGGGGCCAGGGAACTACGAGCAGTACTTC.

The chain recombines TRBV7-3 with TRBJ2-3; D may be TRBD1 or TRBD2 (5 bases each). This CDR3 is 14 amino acids long. The V end lost 5 bases, the J end lost 2 bases, and 11 bases lay between the germline ends. Germline V gene lookup returns CDR1 SGHTA and CDR2 FQGTGA. CDR3 DNA sequence: TGTGCCAGCAGCCAAACGGGGACCACAGATACGCAGTATTTT. Protein: CASSQTGTTDTQYF.

This clonotype was seen repeatedly, ten times or more. The rearrangement links TRBV6-6 to TRBJ1-6; D ambiguous. The CDR3 runs to 14 residues. CDR1 and CDR2 from the germline V gene are MNHNY and SVGAGI (reference sequence). The germline V and J ends were trimmed by 6 bases and 9 bases, with 15 bases remaining between them. CDR3 coding DNA: TGTGCCAGCAGCTCCGACTGGGAGATTTCACCCCTCCACTTT. This gives the protein CASSSDWEISPLHF.

This clonotype was counted at least ten times. CDR3 amino acids: CASSPVTGDSYEQYF. In nucleotides, the CDR3 is TGTGCCAGCAGCCCTGTGACAGGGGACTCCTACGAGCAGTACTTC. The rearrangement uses TRBV7-9 and TRBJ2-7; TRBD1 matches at 8 bases. The germline CDR1 and CDR2 sequences are SEHNR and FQNEAQ (reference sequence). V lost 5 bases and J lost 0; bases outside the gene matches: 6. The CDR3 runs 15 residues. Drawing the rest from reference TRBV7-9 and TRBJ2-7, the complete variable domain is DTGVSQNPRHKITKRGQNVTFRCDPISEHNRLYWYRQTLGQGPEFLTYFQNEAQLEKSRLLSDRFSAERPKGSFSTLEIQRTEQGDSAMYLCASSPVTGDSYEQYFGPGTRLTVT.

This clonotype came up many times. The V and J genes are TRBV15 and TRBJ2-5; perhaps TRBD1 as D (5 bases). Trimming took 10 bases from V and 1 from J, leaving 16 bases between them. The CDR3 is 14 amino acids. Germline CDR1 reads LNHNV; CDR2 reads YYDKDF (reference sequence). The CDR3 DNA reads as TGTGCCATCCCTAGTGACGACAGCCAAGAGACCCAGTACTTC. Translated: CAIPSDDSQETQYF.

As regards this clonotype: This may stem from a read error, because a much larger clone lies one nucleotide away. The chain recombines TRBV7-3 with TRBJ1-4, with D unresolved. Germline CDR1 is SGHTA and CDR2 is FQGTGA. This CDR3 has 13 amino acids. The CDR3 DNA is TGTGCCGGCAGCCAAGCCGGTGGGGAAAAACTGTTTTTT. Its protein is CAGSQAGGEKLFF.

Worth noting for this clonotype: An end of the junction differs from the germline gene, which may be a read error. The chain combines TRBV4-2 with TRBJ2-7; D ambiguous. Germline V lookup: CDR1 LGHNA, CDR2 YNFKEQ. The CDR3 contains 14 residues. CDR3 in DNA: TGTGCCAGCAGCCAAGATAGGTCAAGCTACGAGCAGTGCTTC. Its protein product is CASSQDRSSYEQCF.

This clonotype has only one observation. This chain joins TRBV10-2 and TRBJ1-3, with D maybe TRBD1 (5 bases). CDR3 length: 14 residues. Between the trimmed V and J ends, which lost 8 bases and 4 bases, there was a span of 15 bases. The germline gives CDR1 WSHSY, CDR2 SAAADI. CDR3 amino acids: CASGAYQGGNTIYF. The CDR3 DNA is TGCGCCAGCGGCGCGTACCAGGGCGGAAACACCATATATTTT.

The chain joins TRBV7-8 to TRBJ1-2, with D unclear. The germline V gene encodes CDR1 SGHVS and CDR2 FQNEAQ. The CDR3 covers 14 residues. The V end lost 5 bases, the J end lost 4 bases, and 14 bases lay between the germline ends. The CDR3 DNA reads TGTGCCAGCAGCCCAGCTTATGCCGTCTATGGCTACACCTTC. Translated: CASSPAYAVYGYTF. Drawing the rest from reference TRBV7-8 and TRBJ1-2, the complete variable domain is GAGVSQSPRYKVAKRGQDVALRCDPISGHVSLFWYQQALGQGPEFLTYFQNEAQLDKSGLPSDRFFAERPEGSVSTLKIQRTQQEDSAVYLCASSPAYAVYGYTFGSGTRLTVV.

Ten or more counts support this clonotype. The V and J genes are TRBV5-1 and TRBJ2-7; tentative D call: TRBD2 (6 bases). V was shortened by 7 bases and J by 0 bases, with 14 bases between the two germline ends. Germline CDR1 reads SGHRS; CDR2 reads YFSETQ. The CDR3 has 14 residues. The CDR3 DNA reads TGCGCCAGCGCGGACGGGAGATTCTCCTACGAGCAGTACTTC. The encoded protein is CASADGRFSYEQYF.

This clonotype appeared many times. The chain joins TRBV5-6 to TRBJ1-1; D remains ambiguous. This CDR3 is 13 amino acids long. V was trimmed by 1 base and J by 4 bases, leaving 8 bases between them. Germline V gene data show CDR1 as SGHDT and CDR2 as YYEEEE. This CDR3 reads CASSLWWGTEAFF. DNA for the CDR3: TGTGCCAGCAGCTTGTGGTGGGGCACTGAAGCTTTCTTT.

In its sample, this clonotype was seen many times. V is TRBV7-6 and J is TRBJ1-1; D gene ambiguous. This CDR3 comprises 15 residues. V shed 3 bases and J shed 1 base, with 12 bases lying between them. Germline-derived CDR1 and CDR2 are SGHVS and FNYEAQ. CDR3 nucleotides: TGTGCCAGCAGCTTTCACCCGGCAGCGAACACTGAAGCTTTCTTT. Translating it yields CASSFHPAANTEAFF. The variable domain in full, with the rest retrieved from reference TRBV7-6 and TRBJ1-1, is GAGVSQSPRYKVTKRGQDVALRCDPISGHVSLYWYRQALGQGPEFLTYFNYEAQQDKSGLPNDRFSAERPEGSISTLTIQRTEQRDSAMYRCASSFHPAANTEAFFGQGTRLTVV.

The chain has TRBV7-3 and TRBJ2-7; 10 bases agree with TRBD2. Losses at the gene ends were 1 base for V and 7 bases for J; bases not matched to a gene: 13. The CDR3 extends over 17 amino acids. Germline V gene sequence: CDR1 SGHTA, CDR2 FQGTGA. In nucleotides, the CDR3 is TGTGCCAGCAGCTTAATAGGAGGACTAGCGGCCTGGGGAGAGCAGTACTTC. Encoded protein: CASSLIGGLAAWGEQYF.

This chain links TRBV5-4 with TRBJ2-1; D might be TRBD1 or TRBD2, each matching 6 bases. The CDR3 is 14 amino acids. Germline CDR1 SGHNT, CDR2 YYREEE (reference sequence). Trimming removed 5 bases from V and 2 bases from J, with 11 bases in between. The CDR3 nucleotides read TGTGCCAGCAGTGGAGGGGGACCCTACAATGAGCAGTTCTTC. Its protein product is CASSGGGPYNEQFF.

This clonotype has at least ten counts. The CDR3 loop is CASSGGLEFEQYF. The CDR3 region has the DNA TGTGCCAGCAGTGGTGGGTTGGAGTTCGAGCAGTACTTC. This sequence joins TRBV25-1 and TRBJ2-7; no definite D call. V shed 4 bases and J shed 6 bases, with 13 bases lying between them. The length of the CDR3 is 13 residues. Germline V gene sequence: CDR1 MGHDK, CDR2 SYGVNS.

The chain joins TRBV29-1 to TRBJ2-2, with D possibly being TRBD2 (6 bases). The V end lost 6 bases, the J end lost 5 bases, and 13 bases lay between the germline ends. The V gene's germline CDR1 is SQVTM and CDR2 ANQGSEA. The CDR3 has 13 residues. The CDR3 DNA sequence: TGCAGCGTCCCTAGGGCGGGAACCGGGGAGCTGTTTTTT. It translates to CSVPRAGTGELFF.

V gene TRBV10-3 combines with J gene TRBJ2-2; D is possibly TRBD2 (6 bases). CDR1 and CDR2 (germline): ENHRY, SYGVKD. V was trimmed by 9 bases and J by 6 bases, leaving 14 bases between them. This CDR3 is 13 amino acids long. The CDR3 DNA reads as TGTGCCATGACAGAGCGGGTATCCGGGGAGCTGTTTTTT. It specifies CAMTERVSGELFF.

To note about this clonotype: Relative to the germline gene, one junction end is altered; a read error may explain this. The V and J genes are TRBV10-3 and TRBJ1-2; D is unclear. The CDR3 sequence is 13 residues long. Germline CDR1 reads ENHRY; CDR2 reads SYGVKD. CDR3 in amino acids: CASSEGGQYGYTF. The DNA for the CDR3 is TGTGCCAGCAGTGAGGGCGGTCAATATGGCTACACCTTC.

The chain combines TRBV2 with TRBJ1-4, with TRBD1 as a possible D gene (5 bases). Germline V gene lookup returns CDR1 SNHLY and CDR2 FYNNEI. V lost 0 bases and J 5 bases, leaving 7 bases between the germline ends. CDR3 length: 14 residues. The CDR3 reads CASSEAGRNEKLFF. CDR3 bases: TGTGCCAGCAGTGAAGCGGGGCGGAATGAAAAACTGTTTTTT.